The T cell receptor beta chain under discussion was sequenced for a study of molecular identifiers for immune sequencing clone quantification. A single record per CDR3 protein comes from TCRdb applying MiXCR to the PCR reads. The table has a few hundred thousand distinct CDR3 sequences, roughly a quarter seen once. CDR1 and CDR2 from the germline V gene are WSHSY and SAAADI. With 6 bases clipped from V and 5 bases from J, the junction kept 3 bases outside the gene matches. The CDR3 is 15 residues long. The sample comprised naive CD8+ T cells from blood, with Jurkat cell RNA spiked in. Specified subset: FACS-sorted CD8+CD4-CCR7+CD45RA+ naive T cells. The rearrangement joins TRBV10-2 to TRBJ2-3; 15 bases fit TRBD2. This TCR came from a human donor in good health. Some libraries in this study had Jurkat cell RNA spiked in. CDR3: CASRGLAGGQDTQYF. The CDR3 bases are TGCGCCAGCAGAGGACTAGCGGGGGGGCAAGATACGCAGTATTTT.